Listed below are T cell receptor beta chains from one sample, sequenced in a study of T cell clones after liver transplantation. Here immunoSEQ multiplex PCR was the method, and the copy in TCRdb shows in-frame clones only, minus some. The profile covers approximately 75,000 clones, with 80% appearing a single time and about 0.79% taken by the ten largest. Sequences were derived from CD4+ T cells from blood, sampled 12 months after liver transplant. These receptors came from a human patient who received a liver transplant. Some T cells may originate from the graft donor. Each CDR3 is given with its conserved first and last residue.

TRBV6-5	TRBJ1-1	CASSYGGSRTEAFF
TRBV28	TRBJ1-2	CASSLGRDYGYTF
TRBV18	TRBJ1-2	CASSTDSYGYTF
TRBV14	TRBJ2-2	CASSLGTGANTGELFF
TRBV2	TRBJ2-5	CASSEPVAPETQYF
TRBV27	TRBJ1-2	CASSLSSGLNDYTF
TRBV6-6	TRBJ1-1	CASTLLMVNTEAFF
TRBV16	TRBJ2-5	CASSQMGRVSLFETQYF
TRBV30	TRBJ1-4	CAFEGTGREKLFF
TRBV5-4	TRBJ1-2	CASSEGQRTLYGYTF
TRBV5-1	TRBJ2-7	CASSGGTSGRIYEQYF
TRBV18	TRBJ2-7	CASSPGFSNYEQYF
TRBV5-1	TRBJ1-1	CASSPGGLNTEAFF
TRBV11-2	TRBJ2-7	CASSRLTSGRYYEQYF
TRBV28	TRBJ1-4	CASKPGQSQEKLFF
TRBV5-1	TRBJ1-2	CASSPRQGVSTF
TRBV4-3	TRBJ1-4	CASSQDLFNEKLFF
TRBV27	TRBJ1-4	CASRTGFNEKLFF
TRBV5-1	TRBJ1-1	CASSLDTWNTEAFF
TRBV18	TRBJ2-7	CASSRDSGRAEQYF
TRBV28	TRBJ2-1	CASTLSFKGPEFF
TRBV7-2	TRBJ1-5	CASSSFDRPNQPQHF
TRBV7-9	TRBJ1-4	CASSLGIGEKLFF
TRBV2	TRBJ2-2	CASRMDRALTGELFF
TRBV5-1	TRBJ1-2	CASSSPGQGVNGYTF
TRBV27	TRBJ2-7	CASSLLPGTGEGGEQYF
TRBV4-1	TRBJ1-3	CASSQDRSQGVSGNTIYF
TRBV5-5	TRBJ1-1	CASSLRGVEHTEAFF
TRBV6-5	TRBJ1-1	CASSYRSRGTEAFF
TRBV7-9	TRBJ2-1	CASSPRLVRIGWYNEQFF
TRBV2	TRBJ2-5	CASRKTKETQYF
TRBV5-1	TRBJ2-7	CASSPQGLRYEQYF
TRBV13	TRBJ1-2	CASSRPLRGGARVYGYTF
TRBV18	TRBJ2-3	CASSPYRGTDTQYF
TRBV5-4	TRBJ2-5	CASSLKGSGTQYF
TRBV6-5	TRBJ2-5	CASSYEETGRETQYF
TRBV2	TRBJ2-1	CASSLAGPGIF
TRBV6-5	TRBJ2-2	CASRDTGELFF